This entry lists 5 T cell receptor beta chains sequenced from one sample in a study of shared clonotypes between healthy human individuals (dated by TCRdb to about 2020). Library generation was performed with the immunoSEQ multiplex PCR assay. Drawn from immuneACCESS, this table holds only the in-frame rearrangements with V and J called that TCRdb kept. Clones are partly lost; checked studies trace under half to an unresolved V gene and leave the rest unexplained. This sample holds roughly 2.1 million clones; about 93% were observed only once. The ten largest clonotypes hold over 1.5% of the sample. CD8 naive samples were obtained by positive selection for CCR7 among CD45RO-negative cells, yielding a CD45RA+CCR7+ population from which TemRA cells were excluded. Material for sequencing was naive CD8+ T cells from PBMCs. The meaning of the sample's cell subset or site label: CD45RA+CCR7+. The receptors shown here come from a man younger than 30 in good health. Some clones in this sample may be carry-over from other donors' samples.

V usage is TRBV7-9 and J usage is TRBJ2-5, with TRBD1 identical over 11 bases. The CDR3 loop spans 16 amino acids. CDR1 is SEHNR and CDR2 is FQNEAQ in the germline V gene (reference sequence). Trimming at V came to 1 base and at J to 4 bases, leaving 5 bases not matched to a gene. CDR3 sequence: CASSLGTGGMRETQYF. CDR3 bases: TGTGCCAGCAGCTTAGGGACAGGGGGCATGCGAGAGACCCAGTACTTC.

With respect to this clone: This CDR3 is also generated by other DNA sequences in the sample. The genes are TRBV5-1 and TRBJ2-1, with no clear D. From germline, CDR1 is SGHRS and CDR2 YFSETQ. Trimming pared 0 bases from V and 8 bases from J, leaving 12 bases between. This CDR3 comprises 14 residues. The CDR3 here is CASSLAGRGYEQFF. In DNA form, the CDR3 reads TGCGCCAGCAGCTTGGCCGGTCGCGGATATGAGCAGTTCTTC.

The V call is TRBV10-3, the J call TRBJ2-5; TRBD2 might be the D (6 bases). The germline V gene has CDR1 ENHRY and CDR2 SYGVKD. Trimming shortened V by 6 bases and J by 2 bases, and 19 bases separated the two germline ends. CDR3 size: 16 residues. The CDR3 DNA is TGTGCCATCAGCAAGGGGACCGGGGGAGGACAAGAGACCCAGTACTTC. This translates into CAISKGTGGGQETQYF.

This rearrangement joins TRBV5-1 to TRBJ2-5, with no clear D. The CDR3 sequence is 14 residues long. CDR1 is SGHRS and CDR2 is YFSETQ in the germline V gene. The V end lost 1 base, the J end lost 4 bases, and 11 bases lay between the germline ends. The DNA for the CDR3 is TGCGCCAGCAGCTTGATGTCAGGTACAGAGACCCAGTACTTC. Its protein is CASSLMSGTETQYF.

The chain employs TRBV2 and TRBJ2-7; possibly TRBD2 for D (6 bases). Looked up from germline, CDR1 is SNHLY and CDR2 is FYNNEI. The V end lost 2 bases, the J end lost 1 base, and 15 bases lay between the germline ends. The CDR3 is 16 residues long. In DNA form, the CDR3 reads TGTGCCAGCAGTGAATACACGGGAGTAAGATCCTACGAGCAGTACTTC. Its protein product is CASSEYTGVRSYEQYF. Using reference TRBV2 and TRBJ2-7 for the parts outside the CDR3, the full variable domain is EPEVTQTPSHQVTQMGQEVILRCVPISNHLYFYWYRQILGQKVEFLVSFYNNEISEKSEIFDDQFSVERPDGSNFTLKIRSTKLEDSAMYFCASSEYTGVRSYEQYFGPGTRLTVT.